This T cell receptor (beta chain) was documented in a study of CD8+ T cells in alopecia areata. Background on the study: The study gave treated patients oral tofacitinib at 5 to 10 mg twice daily. Severity scores in treated patients reflected the percentage of scalp affected.

The CDR3 spans 13 residues. CDR1 SQVTM and CDR2 ANQGSEA come from the germline V gene. V was shortened by 7 bases and J by 1 base, with 13 bases between the two germline ends. Study conclusions and caveats: For patients receiving tofacitinib, scalp clonality and expanded CD8+ clones among the top 100 significantly decreased.

Specified treatment: oral pan-JAK inhibitor, 5-10 mg twice daily. Both peripheral blood and punch biopsies of lesional scalp skin were obtained from patients who had alopecia areata. Extraction and reverse transcription of RNA yielded cDNA as the sequencing template. TCRdb's table, derived via immunoSEQ multiplex PCR, lists solely in-frame clones and lacks some. Among fewer than 200,000 clones listed, 58% were seen once. This clone came up once. The antigen is unknown. The TCR was taken from a human donor with alopecia areata. V usage is TRBV29-1 and J usage is TRBJ1-1, with D perhaps TRBD1 (5 bases). Sequencing used CD4+ T cells sorted from blood, obtained at approximately week 55, from a patient treated with tofacitinib. CDR3 amino acids: CSAIEQANTEAFF. CDR3 coding DNA: TGCAGCGCAATCGAACAGGCGAACACTGAAGCTTTCTTT.